This TCR beta chain was recovered during a study of blood T cells in healthy people across ages. Study-wide context: Researchers report that template switching captured about one barcoded beta molecule per two T cells.

A second PCR, run for about 7 to 11 cycles, used a sample-barcoded 5' primer plus a J-beta primer mix. TCRdb processed the 5' RACE reads anew with MiXCR; each CDR3 protein has one entry. The sample holds approximately 600,000 distinct CDR3 sequences; roughly 50% are singletons and the top ten take roughly 34%. The germline V gene encodes CDR1 SGHAT and CDR2 FQDESV (reference sequence). The length of the CDR3 is 17 residues. V dropped 0 bases and J dropped 2 bases, with 17 bases sitting between them. Material for sequencing was blood. This clonotype originated in a man aged 55 to 69 in good health. J is TRBJ2-7 and V is TRBV11-1, with unresolved D. The CDR3 region is CASSLAKGTPYTYEQYF. For the CDR3, the DNA is TGTGCCAGCAGCTTAGCCAAGGGCACCCCATACACCTACGAGCAGTACTTC.